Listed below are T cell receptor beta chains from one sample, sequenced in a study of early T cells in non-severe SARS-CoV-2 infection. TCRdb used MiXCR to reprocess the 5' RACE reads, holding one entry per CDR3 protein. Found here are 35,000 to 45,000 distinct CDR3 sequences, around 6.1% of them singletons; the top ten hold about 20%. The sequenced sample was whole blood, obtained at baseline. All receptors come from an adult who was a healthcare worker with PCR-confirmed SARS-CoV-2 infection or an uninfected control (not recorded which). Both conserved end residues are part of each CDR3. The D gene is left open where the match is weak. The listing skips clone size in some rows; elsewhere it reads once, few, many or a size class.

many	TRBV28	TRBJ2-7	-	CASKSGWDEQYF	TGTGCCAGCAAGTCAGGTTGGGACGAGCAGTACTTC
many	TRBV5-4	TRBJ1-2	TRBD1	CASSGGADRALGYTF	TGTGCCAGCAGCGGGGGAGCTGACAGGGCCCTGGGCTACACCTTC
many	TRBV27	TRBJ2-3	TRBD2	CASSLSLDSGRPSSTDTQYF	TGTGCCAGCAGTTTATCTCTCGATAGCGGGAGGCCCTCTAGCACAGATACGCAGTATTTT
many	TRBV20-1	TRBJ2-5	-	CSAVPGIGTETQYF	TGCAGTGCCGTCCCGGGGATTGGCACAGAGACCCAGTACTTC
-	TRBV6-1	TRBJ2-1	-	CASSVGLYEQFF	TGTGCCAGCAGTGTCGGATTGTATGAGCAGTTCTTC
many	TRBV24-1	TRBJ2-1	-	CATSDFRDTYNEQFF	TGTGCCACCAGTGATTTTAGGGACACCTATAATGAGCAGTTCTTC
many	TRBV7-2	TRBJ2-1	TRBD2	CASSWGLAEQFF	TGTGCCAGCAGCTGGGGACTAGCTGAGCAGTTCTTC
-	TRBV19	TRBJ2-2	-	CASRSGASYNGELFF	TGTGCCAGCCGTTCCGGGGCGTCATACAACGGGGAGCTGTTTTTT
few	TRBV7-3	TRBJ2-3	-	CASSPTNSDTQYF	TGTGCCAGCAGCCCGACTAATTCGGATACGCAGTATTTT
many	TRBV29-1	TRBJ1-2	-	CSVEQGKVDYGYTF	TGCAGCGTTGAACAGGGGAAAGTCGACTATGGCTACACCTTC
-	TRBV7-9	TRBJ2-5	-	CASTLWVSGIQETQYF	TGTGCCAGCACCCTGTGGGTTTCGGGTATCCAAGAGACCCAGTACTTC
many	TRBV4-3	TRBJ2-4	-	CASSQERALAANIQYF	TGCGCCAGCAGCCAAGAGCGTGCACTAGCAGCGAACATTCAGTACTTC
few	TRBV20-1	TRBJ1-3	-	CSARDPGLSGAGSENTIYF	TGCAGTGCTAGAGATCCGGGACTCTCAGGCGCAGGTTCTGAAAACACCATATATTTT
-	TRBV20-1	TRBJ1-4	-	CSAKRGAGTNEKLFF	TGCAGTGCCAAGAGGGGGGCTGGAACTAATGAAAAACTGTTTTTT
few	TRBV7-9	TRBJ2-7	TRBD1	CASSHPGGSNYEQYF	TGTGCCAGCAGCCACCCAGGGGGCTCGAATTACGAGCAGTACTTC
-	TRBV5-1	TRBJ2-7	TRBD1	CASSWTGFGDEQYF	TGCGCCAGCAGCTGGACAGGCTTCGGGGACGAGCAGTACTTC
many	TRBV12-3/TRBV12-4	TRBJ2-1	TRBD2	CASSRAGGPYNEQFF	TGTGCCAGCAGTAGAGCGGGGGGGCCTTACAATGAGCAGTTCTTC
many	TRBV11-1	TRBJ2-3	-	CASSLFRKDTQYF	TGTGCCAGCAGCTTATTCAGGAAAGATACGCAGTATTTT
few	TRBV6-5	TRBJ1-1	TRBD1	CASSRDRVRTEAFF	TGTGCCAGCAGTCGCGACAGGGTGAGGACTGAAGCTTTCTTT
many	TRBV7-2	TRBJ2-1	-	CASSLDAGNKNEQFF	TGTGCCAGCAGCTTAGACGCGGGGAACAAAAATGAGCAGTTCTTC
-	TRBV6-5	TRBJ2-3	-	CASSRPNTDTQYF	TGTGCCAGCAGTCGACCCAACACAGATACGCAGTATTTT
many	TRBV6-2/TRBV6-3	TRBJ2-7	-	CASSYLYEQYF	TGTGCCAGCAGTTACTTATACGAGCAGTACTTC
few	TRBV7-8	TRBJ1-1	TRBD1	CASSLVGDRPPFF	TGTGCCAGCAGCTTAGTAGGGGACAGACCTCCTTTCTTT
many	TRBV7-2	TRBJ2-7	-	CASSPQASEGEQYF	TGTGCCAGCAGCCCCCAGGCTAGCGAGGGAGAGCAGTACTTC
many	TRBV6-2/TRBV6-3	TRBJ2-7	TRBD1	CASSYPRTGSEQYF	TGTGCCAGCAGTTACCCACGGACAGGTAGCGAGCAGTACTTC
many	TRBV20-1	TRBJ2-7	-	CSARRTDYEQYF	TGCAGTGCTAGACGGACGGACTACGAGCAGTACTTC
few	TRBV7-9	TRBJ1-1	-	CASSLKIGATEAFF	TGTGCCAGCAGCTTAAAGATCGGGGCCACTGAAGCTTTCTTT
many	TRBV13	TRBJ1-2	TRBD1	CASSQNRGANYGYTF	TGTGCCAGCAGCCAAAACAGGGGGGCTAACTATGGCTACACCTTC
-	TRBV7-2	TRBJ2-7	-	CASSQAGGLEQYF	TGTGCCAGCAGTCAAGCTGGGGGGCTTGAGCAGTACTTC
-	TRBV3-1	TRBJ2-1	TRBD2	CASSQASGYNEQFF	TGTGCCAGCAGCCAAGCTAGCGGGTACAATGAGCAGTTCTTC
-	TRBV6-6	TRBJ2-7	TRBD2	CASSREGSGRGEQYF	TGTGCCAGCAGTAGGGAAGGGAGCGGGAGGGGGGAGCAGTACTTC
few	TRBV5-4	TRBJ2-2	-	CASSLVGPGELFF	TGTGCCAGCAGCTTGGTGGGACCCGGGGAGCTGTTTTTT
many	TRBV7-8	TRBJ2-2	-	CASSLGVANTGELFF	TGTGCCAGCAGCTTAGGTGTTGCCAACACCGGGGAGCTGTTTTTT
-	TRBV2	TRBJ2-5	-	CASTRGKGETQYF	TGTGCCAGCACTAGGGGGAAAGGAGAGACCCAGTACTTC
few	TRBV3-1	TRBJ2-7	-	CASTPSGRYEQYF	TGTGCCAGCACCCCAAGCGGCCGCTACGAGCAGTACTTC
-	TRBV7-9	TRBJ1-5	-	CASSSDSRGQPQHF	TGTGCCAGCAGCTCGGACAGTCGAGGTCAGCCCCAGCATTTT
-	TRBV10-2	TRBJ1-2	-	CASAGENYGYTF	TGCGCCAGCGCAGGGGAGAACTATGGCTACACCTTC
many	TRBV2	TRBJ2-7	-	CASRGTPDEQYF	TGTGCCAGCAGGGGGACCCCCGACGAGCAGTACTTC
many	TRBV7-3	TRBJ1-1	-	CASSLKRSLMENTEAFF	TGTGCCAGCAGCTTAAAGAGGAGCTTGATGGAGAACACTGAAGCTTTCTTT
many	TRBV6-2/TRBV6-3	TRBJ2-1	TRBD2	CASRLAGGPNEQFF	TGTGCCAGCAGACTAGCGGGAGGGCCCAATGAGCAGTTCTTC
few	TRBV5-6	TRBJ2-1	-	CASSLQFTYNEQFF	TGTGCCAGCAGCTTGCAGTTCACCTACAATGAGCAGTTCTTC
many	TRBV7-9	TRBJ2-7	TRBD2	CASSAGTSGAYEQYF	TGTGCCAGCAGCGCCGGGACTAGCGGGGCCTACGAGCAGTACTTC
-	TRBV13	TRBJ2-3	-	CASSSLTDTQYF	TGTGCCAGCAGCTCCTTAACTGATACGCAGTATTTT
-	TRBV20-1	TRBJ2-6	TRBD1	CSARRQGGDPGANVLTF	TGCAGTGCTCGCCGACAGGGGGGCGACCCTGGGGCCAACGTCCTGACTTTC
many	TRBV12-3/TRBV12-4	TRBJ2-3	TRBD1	CASSGQGTDTQYF	TGTGCCAGCAGCGGACAGGGAACAGATACGCAGTATTTT
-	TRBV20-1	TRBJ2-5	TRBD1	CSASPLTGGRETQYF	TGCAGTGCTAGTCCCCTGACAGGGGGGAGAGAGACCCAGTACTTC
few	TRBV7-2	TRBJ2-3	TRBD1	CASSLGAGGADTQYF	TGTGCCAGCAGCTTAGGGGCAGGGGGCGCAGATACGCAGTATTTT
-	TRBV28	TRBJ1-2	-	CASSPPSGTSYGYTF	TGTGCCAGCAGTCCTCCCTCCGGGACAAGCTATGGCTACACCTTC
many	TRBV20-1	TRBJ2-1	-	CSARDKGLFYNEQFF	TGCAGTGCTAGAGATAAGGGACTTTTCTACAATGAGCAGTTCTTC
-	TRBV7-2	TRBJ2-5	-	CASSLLRGYQETQYF	TGTGCCAGCAGCCTACTAAGGGGGTACCAAGAGACCCAGTACTTC
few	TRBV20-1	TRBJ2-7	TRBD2	CSAQPSGVSYEQYF	TGCAGTGCCCAGCCTAGCGGGGTCTCCTACGAGCAGTACTTC
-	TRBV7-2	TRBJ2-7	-	CASSQGGGAGYEQYF	TGTGCCAGCAGCCAAGGAGGAGGTGCGGGGTACGAGCAGTACTTC
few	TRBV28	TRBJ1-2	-	CASSFGRGHGYTF	TGTGCCAGCAGTTTTGGCAGGGGTCATGGCTACACCTTC